A single count supports the clone carrying this TCR beta chain. Original processing notes: For nucleated cells, counts were estimated from reference gene primer amplification. This table comes from immunoSEQ multiplex PCR, and its TCRdb copy is limited to in-frame clones, with some not included. V, J and clone size reflect that table, while D and trimming were determined from the DNA. The sample consists of over 250,000 clones, roughly 90% of them appearing once. The cohort comprised adults aged 18 to 89 years residing in 20 to 25 US areas. The data stem from a study of blood T cell repertoires in COVID-19. Looking at the study overall: COVID-19 samples from acute and convalescent phases originated in the United States, Italy and Spain.

The V end was cut by 1 base, the J end by 4 bases, with 10 bases between. Germline-derived CDR1 and CDR2 are LNHDA and SQIVND (reference sequence). The CDR3 has 14 residues. This clonotype was obtained from a woman between 18 and 29 years old who had recovered from COVID-19. Sequencing used PBMCs or T cells enriched from blood (not recorded which). This chain joins TRBV19 and TRBJ1-2, with D unclear. Here the CDR3 DNA reads TGTGCCAGTAGTATAGGGGCAGCCACCTATGGCTACACCTTC. The encoded protein is CASSIGAATYGYTF.